This T cell receptor beta chain was documented in a study of blood T cell repertoires in COVID-19. This CDR3 contains 14 residues. Germline assignment: CDR1 MDHEN and CDR2 SYDVKM. V dropped 3 bases and J dropped 8 bases, with 16 bases sitting between them. Profiling relied on immunoSEQ multiplex PCR, and the TCRdb table lists in-frame clones only, not all of them. This table has about 160,000 clones, approximately 85% appearing once. This receptor was taken from a man aged 40-50 years with acute or convalescent COVID-19. The chain uses TRBV28 and TRBJ1-1; perhaps TRBD1 as D (5 bases). The sample consisted of peripheral blood. CDR3 sequence: CASSFLRPGSEAFF. Here the CDR3 DNA reads TGTGCCAGCAGTTTCCTCAGGCCAGGGTCAGAAGCTTTCTTT.